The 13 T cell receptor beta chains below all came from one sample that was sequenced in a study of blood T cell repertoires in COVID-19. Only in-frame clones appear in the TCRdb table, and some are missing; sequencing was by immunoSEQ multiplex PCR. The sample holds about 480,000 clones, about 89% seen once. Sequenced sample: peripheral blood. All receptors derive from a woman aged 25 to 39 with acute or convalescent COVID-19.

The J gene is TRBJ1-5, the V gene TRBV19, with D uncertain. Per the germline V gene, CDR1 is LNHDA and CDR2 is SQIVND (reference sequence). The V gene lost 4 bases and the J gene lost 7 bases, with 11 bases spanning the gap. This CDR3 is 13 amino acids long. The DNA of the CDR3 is TGTGCCAGTAGTACAGGCTTTGGCCAGCCCCAGCATTTT. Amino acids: CASSTGFGQPQHF.

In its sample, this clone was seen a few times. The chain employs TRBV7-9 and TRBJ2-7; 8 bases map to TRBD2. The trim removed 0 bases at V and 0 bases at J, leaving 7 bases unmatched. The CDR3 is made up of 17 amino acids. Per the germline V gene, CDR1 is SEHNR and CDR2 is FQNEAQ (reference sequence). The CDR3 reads CASSLAVSGESSYEQYF. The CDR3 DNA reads TGTGCCAGCAGCTTAGCGGTTAGCGGGGAAAGCTCCTACGAGCAGTACTTC.

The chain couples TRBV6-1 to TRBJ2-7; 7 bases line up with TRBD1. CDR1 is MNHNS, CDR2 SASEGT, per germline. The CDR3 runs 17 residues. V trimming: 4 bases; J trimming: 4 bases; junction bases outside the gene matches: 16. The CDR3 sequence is CASSGKITGQILYEQYF. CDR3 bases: TGTGCCAGCAGTGGCAAAATCACGGGACAGATACTATACGAGCAGTACTTC.

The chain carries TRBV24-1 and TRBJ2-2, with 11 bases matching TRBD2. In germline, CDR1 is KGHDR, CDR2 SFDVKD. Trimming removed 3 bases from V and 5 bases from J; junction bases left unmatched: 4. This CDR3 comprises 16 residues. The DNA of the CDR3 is TGTGCCACCAGTGATGGGACTAGCGGAAAAACCGGGGAGCTGTTTTTT. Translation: CATSDGTSGKTGELFF.

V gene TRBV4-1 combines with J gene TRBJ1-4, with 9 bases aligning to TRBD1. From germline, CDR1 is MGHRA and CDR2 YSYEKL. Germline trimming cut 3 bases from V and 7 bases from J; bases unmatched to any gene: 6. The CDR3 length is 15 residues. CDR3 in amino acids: CASSQSGTGFEKLFF. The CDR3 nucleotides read TGCGCCAGCAGCCAGTCCGGGACAGGGTTTGAAAAACTGTTTTTT.

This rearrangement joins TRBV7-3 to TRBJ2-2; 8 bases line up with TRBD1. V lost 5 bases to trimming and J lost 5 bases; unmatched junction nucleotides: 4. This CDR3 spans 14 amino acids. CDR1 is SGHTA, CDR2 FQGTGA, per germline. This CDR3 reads CASSPQGVTGELFF. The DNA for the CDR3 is TGTGCCAGCAGCCCACAGGGGGTAACCGGGGAGCTGTTTTTT.

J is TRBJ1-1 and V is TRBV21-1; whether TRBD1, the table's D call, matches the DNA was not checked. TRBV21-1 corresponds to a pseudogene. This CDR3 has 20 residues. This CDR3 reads CASSKVDRGPPFQTSAEAFF. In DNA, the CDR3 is TGTGCCAGCAGCAAAGTGGACAGGGGTCCCCCTTTTCAAACTTCGGCTGAAGCTTTCTTT.

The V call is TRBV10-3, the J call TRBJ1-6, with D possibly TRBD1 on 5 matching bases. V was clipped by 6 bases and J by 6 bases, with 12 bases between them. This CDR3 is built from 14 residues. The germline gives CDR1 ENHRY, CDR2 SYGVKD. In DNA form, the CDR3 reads TGTGCCATCAGAGGGGATTCGGGTAATTCACCCCTCCACTTT. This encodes CAIRGDSGNSPLHF.

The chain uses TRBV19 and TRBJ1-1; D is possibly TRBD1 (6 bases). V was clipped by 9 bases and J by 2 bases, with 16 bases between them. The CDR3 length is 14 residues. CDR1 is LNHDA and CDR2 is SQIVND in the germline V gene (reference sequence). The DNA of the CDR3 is TGTGCCAGCTCACCCGGACAGCCTAACACTGAAGCTTTCTTT. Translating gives CASSPGQPNTEAFF.

The CDR3 DNA is TGTGCCAGCAGTAATTCCGCCCGGACAGGGGATGGCTACACCTTC. Translated: CASSNSARTGDGYTF. The genes are TRBV6-5 and TRBJ1-2; 9 bases fit TRBD1. The germline V gene has CDR1 MNHEY and CDR2 SVGAGI. V lost 5 bases and J lost 6; bases outside the gene matches: 10. The CDR3 loop spans 15 amino acids.

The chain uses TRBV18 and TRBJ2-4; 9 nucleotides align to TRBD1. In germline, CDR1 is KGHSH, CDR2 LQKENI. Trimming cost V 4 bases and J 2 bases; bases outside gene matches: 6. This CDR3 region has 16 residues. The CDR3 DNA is TGTGCCAGCTCACGGGGACAGGGTACAACCAAAAACATTCAGTACTTC. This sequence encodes CASSRGQGTTKNIQYF.

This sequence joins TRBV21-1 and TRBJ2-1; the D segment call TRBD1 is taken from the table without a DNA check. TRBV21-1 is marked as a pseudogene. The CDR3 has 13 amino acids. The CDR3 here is CASSTGGNNEQFF. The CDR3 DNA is TGTGCCAGCAGCACAGGGGGGAACAATGAGCAGTTCTTC.

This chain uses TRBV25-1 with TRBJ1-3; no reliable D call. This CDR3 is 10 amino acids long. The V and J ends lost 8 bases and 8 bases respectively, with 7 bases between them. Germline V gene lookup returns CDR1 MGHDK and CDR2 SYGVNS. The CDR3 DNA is TGTGCCAGCCACCAGGACACCATATATTTT. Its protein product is CASHQDTIYF.